This is a list of T cell receptor beta chains from one sample in a study of blood T cell repertoires in COVID-19. The method was immunoSEQ multiplex PCR; TCRdb's version includes in-frame clones alone and lacks a portion of them. The data hold about 190,000 clones, with roughly 87% observed a single time. Sequencing used peripheral blood. The receptors derive from a woman in her thirties or forties with acute or convalescent COVID-19. Each CDR3 is given with its conserved first and last residue. The D gene is left open where the match is weak. Some rows have no size entry. The others give once, few or many, or a class for an expanded clone.

size: few; J: TRBJ1-5; D: .; V: TRBV12-1; DNA: TGTGCCAGCAGCTTTTCCCGGGGGTCCAGCAATCAGCCCCAGCATTTT; CDR3: CASSFSRGSSNQPQHF
size: few; J: TRBJ2-3; D: .; V: TRBV4-1; DNA: TGCGCCAGCAGCCAAGATAAGCAGTATTTT; CDR3: CASSQDKQYF
size: .; J: TRBJ2-5; D: TRBD2; V: TRBV7-2; DNA: TGTGCCAGCAGCCCTGGGACTAGCGGGAGCTCCCAGTACTTC; CDR3: CASSPGTSGSSQYF
size: .; J: TRBJ2-1; D: TRBD2; V: TRBV7-9; DNA: TGTGCCAGCAACGTCCAGCGGGGAGACAATGAGCAGTTCTTC; CDR3: CASNVQRGDNEQFF
size: once; J: TRBJ1-2; D: TRBD1; V: TRBV5-4; DNA: TGTGCCAGCAGCTTGGGACAGGGGCCAAACTATGGCTACACCTTC; CDR3: CASSLGQGPNYGYTF
size: .; J: TRBJ1-2; D: .; V: TRBV7-9; DNA: TGTGCCAGCAGCTTAACACCAGCTAACTATGGCTACACCTTC; CDR3: CASSLTPANYGYTF
size: once; J: TRBJ1-5; D: TRBD1; V: TRBV19; DNA: TGTGCCAGTAGTATCAAGGGGGCTGGCGCGCATTTT; CDR3: CASSIKGAGAHF
size: .; J: TRBJ1-3; D: .; V: TRBV4-2; DNA: TGTGCCAGCAGCCAAGAAAGTCTTGCCGGGTCTTTCTCTGGAAACACCATATATTTT; CDR3: CASSQESLAGSFSGNTIYF
size: .; J: TRBJ2-2; D: TRBD1; V: TRBV19; DNA: TGTGCCAGTAGTAACCGACAGGGGGCTGACACCGGGGAGCTGTTTTTT; CDR3: CASSNRQGADTGELFF
size: .; J: TRBJ1-1; D: .; V: TRBV13; DNA: TGTGCCAGCACAAACACCCTCCTCAGCCGGGTTAGGGCTTTCTTT; CDR3: CASTNTLLSRVRAFF
size: .; J: TRBJ2-5; D: TRBD2; V: TRBV3-1/TRBV3-2; DNA: TGTGCCAGCAGCCAAGATTTCGTCCTAGCGGGAGAGGGGCCCTTCCAAGAGACCCAGTACTTC; CDR3: CASSQDFVLAGEGPFQETQYF
size: .; J: TRBJ2-7; D: TRBD2; V: TRBV5-1; DNA: TGCGCCAGCAGCTTCGCGGGAGTCACCTACGAGCAGTACTTC; CDR3: CASSFAGVTYEQYF
size: .; J: TRBJ1-2; D: .; V: TRBV12-3/TRBV12-4; DNA: TGTGCCAGCAGGGGGCTGTACTATGGCTACACCTTC; CDR3: CASRGLYYGYTF
size: .; J: TRBJ1-1; D: TRBD1; V: TRBV3-1/TRBV3-2; DNA: TGTGCCAGCAGCCAAGATGGAAAACAGGGGGCATGGACTGAAGCTTTCTTT; CDR3: CASSQDGKQGAWTEAFF
size: .; J: TRBJ2-1; D: .; V: TRBV28; DNA: TGTGCCAGCACCCCTGGGGGGTTTGACTACAATGAGCAGTTCTTC; CDR3: CASTPGGFDYNEQFF
size: .; J: TRBJ1-3; D: .; V: TRBV7-9; DNA: TGTGCCAGCAGCTTAAACCAGGTCTCTGGAAACACCATATATTTT; CDR3: CASSLNQVSGNTIYF
size: .; J: TRBJ2-3; D: .; V: TRBV9; DNA: TGTGCCAGCAGCGTCGACAGGCCGTCCACAGATACGCAGTATTTT; CDR3: CASSVDRPSTDTQYF
size: few; J: TRBJ1-4; D: TRBD1; V: TRBV9; DNA: TGTGCCAGCAGCAGCCGGACAGGGGGGCTCGAGGAGAAACTGTTTTTT; CDR3: CASSSRTGGLEEKLFF
size: .; J: TRBJ1-6; D: .; V: TRBV18; DNA: TGTGCCAGCTCACCACCTGACAGGAGCTCCTATAATTCACCCCTCCACTTT; CDR3: CASSPPDRSSYNSPLHF
size: .; J: TRBJ1-1; D: .; V: TRBV5-5; DNA: TGTGCCAGCAGCTTCCTAAATCAGGGGTCAGAGACTGAAGCTTTCTTT; CDR3: CASSFLNQGSETEAFF
size: .; J: TRBJ1-1; D: .; V: TRBV29-1; DNA: TGCAGCCTACACAGCCTCCTTTCCCCTTTTGAAGCTTTCTTT; CDR3: CSLHSLLSPFEAFF
size: .; J: TRBJ2-7; D: TRBD1; V: TRBV3-1/TRBV3-2; DNA: TGTGCCAGCAGCCAAGGAAGGGGGCCTCCTGGGTACGAGCAGTACTTC; CDR3: CASSQGRGPPGYEQYF
size: .; J: TRBJ2-2; D: .; V: TRBV4-1; DNA: TGCGCCAGCAGCCAACCTTGGGAGAGCACCGGGGAGCTGTTTTTT; CDR3: CASSQPWESTGELFF
size: .; J: TRBJ1-4; D: TRBD1; V: TRBV6-6; DNA: TGTGCCAGCAGGACAGGGGGCGGGAGTGAAAAACTGTTTTTT; CDR3: CASRTGGGSEKLFF
size: .; J: TRBJ1-5; D: .; V: TRBV6-1; DNA: TGTGCCAGCAGTTCCTACGAGGATAGCAATCAGCCCCAGCATTTT; CDR3: CASSSYEDSNQPQHF
size: .; J: TRBJ2-7; D: .; V: TRBV2; DNA: TGTGCCAGCAGTGAGAACGGCTACGAGCAGTACTTC; CDR3: CASSENGYEQYF
size: .; J: TRBJ1-1; D: .; V: TRBV30; DNA: TGTGCCTGGAGTAGAGCAGGGGCGGCTGAAGCTTTCTTT; CDR3: CAWSRAGAAEAFF
size: .; J: TRBJ1-4; D: TRBD1; V: TRBV2; DNA: TGTGCCAGCAGGTCAACAGGGGGAAATGAAAAACTGTTTTTT; CDR3: CASRSTGGNEKLFF
size: .; J: TRBJ2-2; D: .; V: TRBV12-3/TRBV12-4; DNA: TGTGCCAGCAATGCGGGAGGGGAGCTGTTTTTT; CDR3: CASNAGGELFF
size: .; J: TRBJ2-1; D: TRBD2; V: TRBV13; DNA: TGTGCCAGCAGCCCAGGGTCCGGGACTAGCGGCTACAATGAGCAGTTCTTC; CDR3: CASSPGSGTSGYNEQFF
size: .; J: TRBJ1-1; D: .; V: TRBV6-5; DNA: TGTGCCAGCAGTTATGGGGAGGAGAACACTGAAGCTTTCTTT; CDR3: CASSYGEENTEAFF
size: .; J: TRBJ1-5; D: .; V: TRBV28; DNA: TGTGCCAGCAGTTTATCGGGAGTCTATAGCAATCAGCCCCAGCATTTT; CDR3: CASSLSGVYSNQPQHF
size: once; J: TRBJ2-2; D: .; V: TRBV5-4; DNA: TGTGCCAGCAGCCGTGGACAGTCTCCAAACACCGGGGAGCTGTTTTTT; CDR3: CASSRGQSPNTGELFF
size: .; J: TRBJ2-7; D: .; V: TRBV11-2; DNA: TGTGCCAGCAGCTTGGACGTAGGGGGCGAGCAGTACTTC; CDR3: CASSLDVGGEQYF
size: .; J: TRBJ2-7; D: .; V: TRBV3-1/TRBV3-2; DNA: TGTGCCAGCAGCCAATCGGACAGCGAGCAGTACTTC; CDR3: CASSQSDSEQYF
size: .; J: TRBJ2-3; D: TRBD2; V: TRBV19; DNA: TGTGCCAGTAGTATAGGAAGCGGGGGATCCCCAGATACGCAGTATTTT; CDR3: CASSIGSGGSPDTQYF
size: few; J: TRBJ1-4; D: .; V: TRBV29-1; DNA: TGCAGCGCCATCCGGGGGGGCACTAATGAAAAACTGTTTTTT; CDR3: CSAIRGGTNEKLFF
size: .; J: TRBJ2-3; D: TRBD2; V: TRBV5-1; DNA: TGCGCCAGCAGCAGCGGACTAGCGGCAGATACGCAGTATTTT; CDR3: CASSSGLAADTQYF
size: .; J: TRBJ2-3; D: .; V: TRBV4-2; DNA: TGTGCCAGCAGCCAAGATTTGGGGGCCGGTACAACGGATACGCAGTATTTT; CDR3: CASSQDLGAGTTDTQYF
size: few; J: TRBJ1-4; D: TRBD1; V: TRBV18; DNA: TGTGCCAGCTCACCATCGATCATCGGGACAGTCGGAGGGGAAAAACTGTTTTTT; CDR3: CASSPSIIGTVGGEKLFF
size: .; J: TRBJ1-4; D: TRBD1; V: TRBV19; DNA: TGTGCCAGTAGGACAGGGGGCGCAGCTAATGAAAAACTGTTTTTT; CDR3: CASRTGGAANEKLFF
size: once; J: TRBJ2-7; D: .; V: TRBV5-1; DNA: TGCGCCAGCAGCTTGGCCGCGCAAAAATTATACGAGCAGTACTTC; CDR3: CASSLAAQKLYEQYF
size: .; J: TRBJ1-1; D: TRBD1; V: TRBV4-1; DNA: TGCGCCAGCAGCCAAGGGGACAGGGTGAACACTGAAGCTTTCTTT; CDR3: CASSQGDRVNTEAFF
size: .; J: TRBJ1-5; D: .; V: TRBV4-2; DNA: TGTGCCAGCAGCCAAGATGGGCAGGTCTCCCAGCCCCAGCATTTT; CDR3: CASSQDGQVSQPQHF
size: many; J: TRBJ1-2; D: TRBD1; V: TRBV28; DNA: TGTGCCAGCAAGGACAGGGGGCGAAATCATGGCTACACCTTC; CDR3: CASKDRGRNHGYTF
size: once; J: TRBJ2-2; D: .; V: TRBV19; DNA: TGTGCCAGTGGTGACAGCCCCCACACCGGGGAGCTGTTTTTT; CDR3: CASGDSPHTGELFF
size: .; J: TRBJ2-1; D: .; V: TRBV7-2; DNA: TGTGCCAGCAGCTTTCGGGGACTCGGAAACAATGAGCAGTTCTTC; CDR3: CASSFRGLGNNEQFF
size: .; J: TRBJ2-2; D: .; V: TRBV27; DNA: TGTGCCAGCAGGATGACAGCTCTCACCGGGGAGCTGTTTTTT; CDR3: CASRMTALTGELFF
size: .; J: TRBJ1-2; D: .; V: TRBV10-3; DNA: TGTGCCATCAGTGAGAGTTTAGGGGTGTCGGGCGGCTACACCTTC; CDR3: CAISESLGVSGGYTF